Below are 20 T cell receptor beta chains sequenced from a single sample in a study of shared clonotypes between healthy human individuals (dated by TCRdb to the early 2020s). The library was built by means of the immunoSEQ multiplex PCR assay. Not all clones reach the TCRdb copy of this immuneACCESS table, which keeps in-frame sequences only. Checked studies attribute under half of the gap to unresolved V genes and leave the rest unexplained. The sample yields roughly 700,000 clones; around 72% were counted once. The top ten constitute under 2% of the sample. The sample taken for sequencing was memory CD4+ T cells sorted from blood. Per the publication, the cell subset or site label means: CD45RA-negative fraction. These receptors originate from a woman aged 25 to 39 in good health.

This rearrangement joins TRBV6-1 to TRBJ2-1, with a weak D call TRBD2 (5 bases). The CDR3 covers 17 residues. Germline V gene lookup returns CDR1 MNHNS and CDR2 SASEGT. V was cut by 3 bases and J by 5 bases, with 20 bases left in between. CDR3 sequence reads: CASSDLGKLANDNEQFF. The DNA of the CDR3 is TGTGCCAGCAGTGACCTCGGGAAGCTAGCAAACGACAATGAGCAGTTCTTC.

J is TRBJ2-5 and V is TRBV9; 7 bases agree with TRBD2. The DNA end is more similar to TRBJ2-7, so the J call may be wrong. Germline loops: CDR1 SGDLS, CDR2 YYNGEE. The CDR3 is 15 residues long. The CDR3 region is CASSVRLAAVYEQYF. In DNA, the CDR3 is TGTGCCAGCAGCGTTCGACTAGCTGCGGTGTACGAGCAGTACTTC.

The genes are TRBV19 and TRBJ1-2; TRBD1 agrees at 11 bases. Germline V gene lookup returns CDR1 LNHDA and CDR2 SQIVND (reference sequence). The CDR3 is made up of 15 amino acids. The ends lost 7 bases at V and 7 bases at J; junction bases unmatched: 11. The DNA of the CDR3 is TGTGCCAGTACTCGGACAGGGGGCTTAGCGGGTGGCTACACCTTC. Its protein is CASTRTGGLAGGYTF.

Points on this clone: The same CDR3 also results from other DNA sequences found in this sample. This chain joins TRBV30 and TRBJ2-1, with D possibly being TRBD1 or TRBD2 (5 bases each). Germline loops: CDR1 GTSNPN, CDR2 SVGIG (reference sequence). This CDR3 comprises 16 residues. V was trimmed by 0 bases and J by 0 bases, leaving 12 bases between them. Here the CDR3 DNA reads TGTGCCTGGAGTGTACCGGGGCGGAGCTCCTACAATGAGCAGTTCTTC. Translation: CAWSVPGRSSYNEQFF.

The chain employs TRBV6-4 and TRBJ2-1, with 8 positions matching TRBD2. The CDR3 is 16 residues long. The germline V gene encodes CDR1 MRHNA and CDR2 SNTAGT. V trimming: 0 bases; J trimming: 9 bases; junction bases outside the gene matches: 10. The CDR3, as DNA: TGTGCCAGCAGTGACTCGTCAGCTAGCGGGCTGGGTGAGCAGTTCTTC. Translated: CASSDSSASGLGEQFF.

This clone was picked up one time. V usage is TRBV29-1 and J usage is TRBJ2-5, with 10 bases matching TRBD1. This CDR3 is 15 amino acids long. Germline V lookup: CDR1 SQVTM, CDR2 ANQGSEA. V lost 1 base and J lost 5; bases outside the gene matches: 7. This CDR3 is CSVEGDRGLRETQYF. DNA for the CDR3: TGCAGCGTTGAAGGGGACAGGGGCCTAAGGGAGACCCAGTACTTC.

A single count supports this clone. The chain employs TRBV4-1 and TRBJ2-5, with D possibly TRBD2 on 7 matching bases. Germline CDR1 MGHRA, CDR2 YSYEKL. V dropped 3 bases and J dropped 2 bases, with 13 bases sitting between them. The CDR3 extends over 15 amino acids. DNA of the CDR3: TGCGCCAGCAGCCAGCCAGGGGAGGGGCAAGAGACCCAGTACTTC. Translation: CASSQPGEGQETQYF.

The chain has TRBV14 and TRBJ1-4; possibly TRBD1 for D (5 bases). The CDR3 is 15 residues long. Germline V gives CDR1 SGHDN, CDR2 FVKESK. Trimming took off 6 bases at V and 7 bases at J, with 18 bases between the two ends. In DNA, the CDR3 is TGTGCCAGCAGAGTCGGGGCAGGGCCTTCTGAAAAACTGTTTTTT. Its translation: CASRVGAGPSEKLFF. The full variable domain, in which reference TRBV14 and TRBJ1-4 provide the parts outside the CDR3, is EAGVTQFPSHSVIEKGQTVTLRCDPISGHDNLYWYRRVMGKEIKFLLHFVKESKQDESGMPNNRFLAERTGGTYSTLKVQPAELEDSGVYFCASRVGAGPSEKLFFGSGTQLSVL.

In this sample, this clone turned up once. The chain links TRBV11-2 to TRBJ2-7; D call uncertain. V was cut by 0 bases and J by 6 bases, with 12 bases left in between. Germline V CDR1 and CDR2: SGHAT, FQNNGV. CDR3 length: 14 amino acids. The CDR3 bases are TGTGCCAGCAGCTTAGATCGTTACAGTAGCGAGCAGTACTTC. Residues: CASSLDRYSSEQYF.

The genes are TRBV19 and TRBJ1-2; possible D gene TRBD1, 5 bases. Germline lookup yields CDR1 LNHDA and CDR2 SQIVND (reference sequence). The V end lost 7 bases, the J end lost 2 bases, and 20 bases lay between the germline ends. This CDR3 is built from 16 residues. The CDR3 loop is CASTGGATALNYGYTF. In nucleotides, the CDR3 is TGTGCCAGTACGGGTGGGGCGACAGCTTTGAACTATGGCTACACCTTC. Filled out from reference TRBV19 and TRBJ1-2, the complete variable domain reads DGGITQSPKYLFRKEGQNVTLSCEQNLNHDAMYWYRQDPGQGLRLIYYSQIVNDFQKGDIAEGYSVSREKKESFPLTVTSAQKNPTAFYLCASTGGATALNYGYTFGSGTRLTVV.

The chain employs TRBV29-1 and TRBJ2-3, with 14 positions matching TRBD2. The J segment lost 9 bases and the V segment lost 6 bases, leaving 8 bases of the junction unmatched. The germline CDR1 and CDR2 sequences are SQVTM and ANQGSEA. The CDR3 runs to 14 residues. This CDR3 reads CSVGTSGGPNTQYF. CDR3 DNA: TGCAGCGTAGGGACTAGCGGGGGTCCAAACACGCAGTATTTT.

The chain carries TRBV5-1 and TRBJ2-5; 8 nucleotides align to TRBD2. CDR1 and CDR2 (germline): SGHRS, YFSETQ. J was trimmed by 5 bases and V by 6 bases; bases with no gene match: 12. The CDR3 spans 15 residues. CDR3 bases: TGCGCCAGCAAAAACGGGAGGGGGTGGCTGGAGACCCAGTACTTC. Translated, it gives CASKNGRGWLETQYF.

The chain joins TRBV7-8 to TRBJ2-7; 7 bases are shared with TRBD1. CDR3 length equals 15 residues. Germline V gene data show CDR1 as SGHVS and CDR2 as FQNEAQ. J lost 2 bases, V lost 5 bases, and 9 bases had no gene match. This CDR3 reads CASSTLTGATYEQYF. Written as DNA, the CDR3 is TGTGCCAGCAGCACCCTCACAGGGGCAACCTACGAGCAGTACTTC.

The chain couples TRBV28 to TRBJ2-1, with 8 bases matching TRBD2. CDR1 is MDHEN and CDR2 is SYDVKM in the germline V gene. The J segment lost 5 bases and the V segment lost 5 bases, leaving 8 bases of the junction unmatched. The CDR3 is 15 amino acids. For the CDR3, the DNA is TGTGCCAGCAGTCCCCGACTAGCGTATGACAATGAGCAGTTCTTC. As protein: CASSPRLAYDNEQFF.

There are a few counts of this clone. J is TRBJ1-5 and V is TRBV6-5; tentative D call: TRBD1 (5 bases). CDR1 and CDR2 from the germline V gene are MNHEY and SVGAGI. Trimming removed 5 bases from V and 6 bases from J, with 14 bases in between. There are 14 residues in the CDR3. CDR3 loop: CASSAERDGQPQHF. The CDR3 nucleotides read TGTGCCAGCAGTGCGGAGAGGGACGGTCAGCCCCAGCATTTT.

The rearrangement joins TRBV6-6 to TRBJ1-1, with TRBD1 matching over 8 bases. CDR3 length: 11 residues. Trimming at V came to 6 bases and at J to 10 bases, leaving 4 bases not matched to a gene. The germline gives CDR1 MNHNY, CDR2 SVGAGI (reference sequence). CDR3 amino acids: CASRRQGRAFF. In DNA form, the CDR3 reads TGTGCCAGCAGACGACAGGGGAGAGCTTTCTTT.

The gene calls are TRBV7-9 and TRBJ2-7, with D perhaps matching TRBD2 (5 bases). Trimming pared 5 bases from V and 3 bases from J, leaving 8 bases between. Looked up from germline, CDR1 is SEHNR and CDR2 is FQNEAQ (reference sequence). This CDR3 is built from 12 residues. CDR3: CASSQDFYEQYF. The CDR3 nucleotides are TGTGCCAGCAGCCAGGACTTCTACGAGCAGTACTTC. The full variable domain, completed using reference TRBV7-9 and TRBJ2-7, is DTGVSQNPRHKITKRGQNVTFRCDPISEHNRLYWYRQTLGQGPEFLTYFQNEAQLEKSRLLSDRFSAERPKGSFSTLEIQRTEQGDSAMYLCASSQDFYEQYFGPGTRLTVT.

The J gene is TRBJ2-7, the V gene TRBV11-2; no firm D call. Trimming removed 0 bases from V and 2 bases from J, with 14 bases in between. The CDR3 is 16 residues long. Germline loops: CDR1 SGHAT, CDR2 FQNNGV. The CDR3 is CASSLDQAVATYEQYF. The CDR3 coding sequence is TGTGCCAGCAGCTTAGATCAGGCGGTTGCTACCTACGAGCAGTACTTC.

Points on this clone: A read error is possible here, since a much larger clone lies one base away. The V gene is TRBV7-8, the J gene TRBJ2-7; 9 bases match TRBD1. CDR3 length equals 11 residues. The germline gives CDR1 SGHVS, CDR2 FQNEAQ. The junction had 0 bases not matched to a gene; V was cut back by 6 bases and J by 6 bases. In nucleotides, the CDR3 is TGTGCCAGCAGGGGACAGGGCGAGCAGTACTTC. Amino acid sequence: CASRGQGEQYF.

The rearrangement links TRBV2 to TRBJ2-7, with TRBD2 identical over 12 bases. V shed 7 bases, J shed 9 bases, and the junction held 7 bases outside the gene matches. CDR3 size: 13 residues. Germline-derived CDR1 and CDR2 are SNHLY and FYNNEI. The CDR3 is CASMRLAGGGQYF. The CDR3 DNA is TGTGCCAGCATGCGGCTAGCGGGAGGGGGGCAGTACTTC.